This T cell receptor (beta chain) was obtained from a study of cytomegalovirus exposure and HLA in healthy donors (dated by TCRdb to 2016 to 2017). With respect to the entire study: An earlier analysis of some 550 of the donors reported more than 250 Gb of sequence data and 100 million to 130 million unique TCR beta sequences from roughly 200 million T cells. The number of typed donors differed by locus: about 620-630 for A, B, C, DRB1 and DQB1; 522 for DQA1; about 600 for DPA1; and some 450 for DPB1. Rather than drawing on any new phenotypic data, the later analysis identified candidate immune exposures from TCR beta sequences and the way those sequences occurred across donors. Among some 400 genotyped donors of the cohort, an average of around 240,000 unique TCR beta nucleotide sequences were sequenced per donor, roughly 20% of them non-productive. Donor age, sex, ethnicity and CMV serostatus were compiled alongside the repertoire data. Of the roughly 400 genotyped donors, 81% fell in the genetic ancestry cluster associated with self-reported Caucasian donors. All discovery cohort repertoires had been generated on a single sequencing platform. A separate validation cohort of 90 to 150 different subjects was used in addition to the 666-subject first cohort. The study aimed to test whether signatures of past pathogen exposure could be identified by cataloging public T cell receptors. HLA typing covered class I and class II loci at four-digit resolution. The study used immunosequencing to profile the T cell repertoires of 666 subjects and linked those repertoires to cytomegalovirus serostatus. In a later genetic analysis, genome-wide SNP genotypes for about 60% of the 666 donors were used, and that subset was treated as a discovery cohort. A later analysis re-examined previously published TCR beta repertoires from more than 550 donors and added high-resolution HLA genotyping to investigate patterns of TCR occurrence. About 300 gigabases of sequencing data and some 85 million unique TCR sequences were included in an early release covering 550 to 800 HLA-typed donors. In an earlier analysis of a few hundred of the donors, high-throughput TCR beta sequencing was used to judge whether each TCR beta V gene segment behaved as functional or pseudogenic. To predict cytomegalovirus infection status, the study combined high-throughput TCR immunosequencing, statistical association of individual TCRs with disease status, and machine learning. Four or five DR-DQ haplotypes were handled as single units for association and clustering because linkage in the cohort was strong. Overall results and qualifications from the work: Only TCR beta chains were sequenced in this cohort, and the absence of alpha or paired-chain data limited detectable features. According to a later analysis, parvovirus B19, influenza, CMV and Epstein-Barr virus appeared linked to several top co-occurrence clusters. Sequencing depth was assumed to be roughly uniform across donors in the presence/absence analyses, though that assumption may not hold. While some public TCRs were present in many individuals, most TCR sequences turned up only very rarely across donors. According to a later analysis, most CMV-associated TCR beta chains appeared to be HLA-restricted, and the HLA associations seemed to be driven largely by CMV exposure. In an earlier analysis of around 600 of the donors, most TCR beta V segments appeared in productive rearrangements about 87% or about 30% of the time, broadly matching IMGT annotations. Some IMGT-functional V segments, including TRBV6-2 and TRBV6-3, could not be told apart with the 87-base-pair reads, so those segments were excluded. For the cohort, immune exposure information was limited to CMV serostatus. A total of 150 to 200 TCR beta chains were listed by the study as associated with cytomegalovirus. A later analysis associated about 18,000 TCR beta sequences with specific HLA alleles at a false discovery rate of 0.05. In a later analysis, HLA-associated TCR beta chains were found to be more clonally expanded and to have lower generation probabilities than equally common non-associated chains. Correlated functional status among segregating V segments might be attributable to linkage disequilibrium, but an unknown experimental factor could not be ruled out. A later genetic analysis reported fewer N-insertions in productive TCRs among donors in an Asian-associated ancestry cluster than the roughly 620-donor mean. The sequencing pipeline was judged likely to have produced a cluster of highly shared sequence variants as a technical artifact. A later genetic analysis associated a missense DCLRE1C variant with V-gene and J-gene trimming of TCR beta chains, and an independent cohort replicated the association. The earlier analysis of approximately 590 of the donors excluded approximately 15 rarely observed V segments, including chromosome 9 orphons, because counts were too low. Because HLA typing was missing for some donors at each locus, association tests included only the typed subset. A later analysis found that TCR association rates varied across HLA loci, with DRB1 alleles showing the most associated TCRs and HLA-C alleles the fewest. In both the original and validation cohorts, the classifier was reported to diagnose cytomegalovirus status with high specificity and sensitivity. A further reported finding was that TCR beta sequences accurately predicted the HLA-A and HLA-B alleles for most subjects in the first cohort. According to the authors, the approach could potentially be generalized to other disease states and immunological phenotypes. In vitro tests confirmed that three of the cytomegalovirus-associated TCR beta chains recognize cytomegalovirus antigens. When HLA alleles, especially DR and DQ, strongly co-occurred, TCR associations were difficult to assign to individual alleles.

Turning to this clone: This clone's antigen is unknown. No qualities accompany the bases; no much larger clone lies one base away.

Library preparation employed the immunoSEQ multiplex PCR assay. For the multiplex PCR, a mixture combining 60 forward primers for TCR Vbeta segments and 13 reverse primers for TCR Jbeta segments was used. Amplification of the CDR3 region of rearranged TCR beta genes was performed with a multiplex PCR assay on genomic DNA. Amplified TCR beta libraries were sequenced as 87-base-pair reads on the Illumina HiSeq System. As for the authors' bioinformatics: A later analysis tallied roughly 78 million unique TCR beta chains across the 666 repertoires, and roughly 11 million of those chains were shared by two or more donors. Raw reads were error-corrected and collapsed into unique sequences by a nearest-neighbor algorithm in which closely related sequences were merged to remove PCR and sequencing errors. To assign V, D and J gene segments, CDR3 sequences were aligned to IMGT reference sequences. For a sequence to be retained, a match of at least six nucleotides to both a V gene segment and a J gene segment was required. A rearrangement was called productive if the CDR3 had no stop codons and remained in frame with V and J, and every other rearrangement was called non-productive. Following IMGT convention, CDR3 was defined as the stretch from the second conserved V-encoded cysteine up to the conserved J-encoded phenylalanine. Sequences without an unambiguous match to a single V gene segment were excluded from the earlier analysis of 450 to 650 of the donors. An earlier analysis of a few hundred of the donors classified V segments as functional when productive rearrangements were above 56.7% and as segregating when the standard deviation between donors was above 5%. A statistical classification framework was built to diagnose cytomegalovirus status from the catalog of TCR beta chain sequences. A later analysis assigned V and J genes by comparing TCR nucleotide sequences with IMGT/GENE-DB human TR gene sequences. Using the TCRdist pipeline, a later analysis assigned CDR3 sequences along with most-parsimonious VDJ recombination scenarios. In a later analysis, each TCR beta chain was defined by its CDR3 amino acid sequence together with its V-gene family, and reads without a unique V-gene family were excluded. As a way to deal with suspected cross-contamination and a sequencing artifact, a later analysis dropped 450 to 600 nucleotide sequences that were highly shared and had low generation probability. For each public chain, a later analysis derived a clonal expansion index from normalized ranks of inferred template counts within each repertoire. A later analysis computed generation probabilities with a VDJ recombination model fitted to out-of-frame rearrangements, and checked the results against IGoR. In a later analysis, TCR-TCR, TCR-HLA and TCR-CMV co-occurrence was scored with hypergeometric tests, and a repertoire-size bias correction was applied to TCR pairs. False discovery rates were estimated in a later analysis by permuting HLA or CMV assignments 20 times. A later analysis grouped co-occurring TCRs with DBSCAN, adding TCRdist sequence similarity when clustering within HLA-allele-positive subsets. Co-occurrence clustering excluded repertoires with fewer than 30,000 or more than 120,000 public chains, plus five with anomalous nucleotide sharing. Held by TCRdb, this immuneACCESS table contains in-frame sequences only and omits some clones. Under half of the omission traces to an unresolved V gene where checked; the cause of the rest is unknown. Clonal size and the V and J genes are those of that table, whereas D and trimming came from the DNA. The sample records tens of thousands of clones, over 60% of which are singletons. The top ten clones comprise around 4.6% of the sample.

In total, around 600 healthy bone marrow donors made up the cohort. Cohort members were all nominally healthy when sampled, although unrecorded immune exposures were likely present. The donor was CMV seropositive and was included in the group of 300 or so seropositive cohort members. Every donor gave a peripheral blood sample, and the peripheral blood mononuclear cells from that sample were used for TCR beta sequencing. Genomic DNA was extracted from the blood cell samples with the Qiagen DNeasy Blood Extraction Kit. V loses 4 bases at its end and J loses 0 bases; junction bases beyond the gene matches: 12. From a lookup of the germline V gene, CDR1 and CDR2 are KGHSH and LQKENI. The CDR3 covers 18 residues, taking in both the cysteine and the phenylalanine. Only the CDR3 region is kept as DNA, spanning 54 bases read in frame from base 1.

This TCR was sampled from a woman aged 40-49 years in good health and CMV-seropositive. Sequenced: PBMCs. The chain links TRBV18 with TRBJ1-5; 7 nucleotides in the junction match TRBD1. CDR3 protein: CASSRAPRDRDSNQPQHF. The nucleotides are TGTGCCAGCTCACGGGCCCCCCGGGACAGAGATAGCAATCAGCCCCAGCATTTT.